The 5 T cell receptor beta chains presented below share a single source sample, sequenced in a study of OX40 agonist ivuxolimab in advanced cancers. Clones were sequenced by immunoSEQ multiplex PCR, and TCRdb holds only the in-frame ones, with some missing. Of 76,000 or so clones in the sample, roughly 89% were seen once. The sample in question was CD4+ or CD8+ T cells sorted from blood, obtained in a trial of the OX40 agonist ivuxolimab. The receptors here all came from an adult with an advanced solid tumor such as melanoma, head and neck, liver or kidney cancer.

V is TRBV10-3 and J is TRBJ2-6; D may match TRBD1 or TRBD2 (5 bases each). Trimming removed 4 bases from V and 0 bases from J, with 10 bases in between. From germline, CDR1 is ENHRY and CDR2 SYGVKD. This CDR3 spans 16 amino acids. This CDR3 reads CAISVGGYSGANVLTF. For the CDR3, the DNA is TGTGCCATCAGTGTTGGGGGATACTCTGGGGCCAACGTCCTGACTTTC.

The chain recombines TRBV2 with TRBJ2-1, with D uncertain. Germline CDR1 is SNHLY and CDR2 is FYNNEI. Trimming left V 7 bases short and J 5 bases short, with 6 bases between. The CDR3 runs to 11 residues. CDR3 sequence (DNA): TGTGCCAGCACCCCAAACAATGAGCAGTTCTTC. This gives the protein CASTPNNEQFF.

V gene TRBV19 combines with J gene TRBJ2-7; 7 nucleotides agree with TRBD2. The V segment lost 5 bases and the J segment 5 bases; nucleotides outside the gene matches: 18. CDR1 LNHDA and CDR2 SQIVND come from the germline V gene (reference sequence). The CDR3 extends over 17 amino acids. CDR3: CASSPQTASGAANEQYF. For the CDR3, the DNA is TGTGCCAGTAGTCCCCAAACCGCTAGCGGAGCAGCCAACGAGCAGTACTTC. Filled out from reference TRBV19 and TRBJ2-7, the complete variable domain reads DGGITQSPKYLFRKEGQNVTLSCEQNLNHDAMYWYRQDPGQGLRLIYYSQIVNDFQKGDIAEGYSVSREKKESFPLTVTSAQKNPTAFYLCASSPQTASGAANEQYFGPGTRLTVT.

V usage is TRBV5-6 and J usage is TRBJ1-1; the D gene is possibly TRBD1 (5 bases). The length of the CDR3 is 13 residues. Germline V lookup: CDR1 SGHDT, CDR2 YYEEEE. Trimming removed 2 bases at V and 6 bases at J, with 11 bases between. The CDR3, as DNA: TGTGCCAGCAGCTTCTCAGGGATAGCTGAAGCTTTCTTT. Translated: CASSFSGIAEAFF. Combining the CDR3 with reference TRBV5-6 and TRBJ1-1 gives the whole variable domain DAGVTQSPTHLIKTRGQQVTLRCSPKSGHDTVSWYQQALGQGPQFIFQYYEEEERQRGNFPDRFSGHQFPNYSSELNVNALLLGDSALYLCASSFSGIAEAFFGQGTRLTVV.

The V and J genes are TRBV10-1 and TRBJ2-1, with D perhaps matching TRBD2 (5 bases). V lost 0 bases and J 5 bases, leaving 17 bases between the germline ends. The CDR3 covers 17 residues. Germline assignment: CDR1 WNHNN and CDR2 SYGVQD (reference sequence). The CDR3 DNA reads TGCGCCAGCAGTGAGTCGACGACTCACCCCGGGGACAATGAGCAGTTCTTC. Translating it yields CASSESTTHPGDNEQFF.